This T cell receptor (beta chain) was identified during a study of Ad26.COV2.S vaccination and SARS-CoV-2 variants. This sample's treatment: some 19 received Ad26.COV2.S at low or high dose, single or two shots; several received placebo; per-sample allocation not given. Collection of samples fell on day 63 after the first vaccine or placebo injection. CDR3 size: 15 residues. J was trimmed by 5 bases and V by 4 bases; bases with no gene match: 9. Germline lookup yields CDR1 SGHTA and CDR2 FQGNSA. The assay was immunoSEQ multiplex PCR, and TCRdb's table has in-frame clones only and misses some. The sample contains 350,000 to 500,000 clones, less than 95% of which appear only once.

V and J are TRBV7-2 and TRBJ2-5, with 8 positions matching TRBD1. The sequenced sample was peripheral blood, obtained in a trial of Ad26.COV2.S vaccine versus placebo. This clonotype originated in a person aged 18 to 59 who received the Ad26.COV2.S COVID-19 vaccine or a placebo. CDR3 residues: CASSSGTGVRETQYF. The CDR3 DNA follows: TGTGCCAGCAGCTCCGGGACAGGTGTTCGGGAGACCCAGTACTTC.